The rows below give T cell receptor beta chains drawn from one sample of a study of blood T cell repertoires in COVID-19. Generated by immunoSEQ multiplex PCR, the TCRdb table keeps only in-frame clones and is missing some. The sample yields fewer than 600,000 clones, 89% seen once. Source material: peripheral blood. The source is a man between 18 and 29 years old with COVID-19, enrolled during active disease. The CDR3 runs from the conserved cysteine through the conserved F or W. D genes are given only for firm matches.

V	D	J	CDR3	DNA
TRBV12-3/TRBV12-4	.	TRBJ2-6	CASSFQVANVLTF	TGTGCCAGCAGTTTTCAGGTGGCCAACGTCCTGACTTTC
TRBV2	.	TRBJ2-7	CASRSPSISYEQYF	TGTGCCAGCAGAAGCCCTTCCATATCCTACGAGCAGTACTTC
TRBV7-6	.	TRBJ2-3	CASSLEGGSGPYETQYF	TGTGCCAGCAGCTTAGAAGGGGGCAGCGGGCCCTACGAGACGCAGTATTTT
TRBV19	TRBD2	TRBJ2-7	CASRRAGGTNFPYEQYF	TGTGCCAGTAGGAGGGCGGGAGGTACCAATTTTCCCTACGAGCAGTACTTC
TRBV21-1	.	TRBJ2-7	CASSKIRPKTEKTYEQYF	TGTGCCAGCAGCAAGATTCGGCCCAAGACAGAAAAAACCTACGAGCAGTACTTC
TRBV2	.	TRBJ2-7	CASTDWRSYEQYF	TGTGCCAGCACCGACTGGCGCTCCTACGAGCAGTACTTC
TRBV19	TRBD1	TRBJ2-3	CASSIGTGSSTDTQYF	TGTGCCAGTAGTATCGGGACAGGGTCTAGCACAGATACGCAGTATTTT
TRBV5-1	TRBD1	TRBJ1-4	CASSQTGYNEKLFF	TGCGCCAGCAGCCAGACAGGGTATAATGAAAAACTGTTTTTT
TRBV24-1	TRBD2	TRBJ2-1	CATSDPIAGSSYNEQFF	TGTGCCACCAGTGACCCTATAGCGGGGAGCTCCTACAATGAGCAGTTCTTC
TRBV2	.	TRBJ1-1	CASRERGQYEDEAFF	TGTGCCAGCAGAGAACGTGGCCAGTATGAAGATGAAGCTTTCTTT
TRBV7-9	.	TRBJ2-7	CASTLFAEDEQYF	TGTGCCAGCACCCTTTTTGCAGAGGACGAGCAGTACTTC
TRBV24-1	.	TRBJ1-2	CATSSSRAGNGYTF	TGTGCCACCAGTTCCTCCCGGGCAGGGAACGGCTACACCTTC